This T cell receptor (beta chain) was sequenced for a study of blood T cell repertoires in COVID-19. Overall study: Acute and convalescent COVID-19 specimens originated in the United States, Italy and Spain. T cells, B-cell-depleted T cells, or PBMCs supplied cDNA or gDNA.

Trimming took off 2 bases at V and 8 bases at J, with 10 bases between the two ends. CDR3 size: 12 residues. The germline V gene encodes CDR1 SGHVS and CDR2 FQNEAQ. As originally analysed: Reference gene primer amplification in the assay estimated nucleated cell counts. The table came from immunoSEQ multiplex PCR; TCRdb's copy has only in-frame clones and leaves some out. The V and J calls and clone size come from that table; D and trimming were worked out from the DNA. The table records under 140,000 clones, around 82% of them present only once. The sequence derives from an older woman with acute or convalescent COVID-19. Sequenced sample: peripheral blood. The V call is TRBV7-8, the J call TRBJ2-7; TRBD1 might be the D (6 bases). CDR3 bases: TGTGCCAGCAGCTTAAGTGGGGGCCAGCAGTACTTC. Residues: CASSLSGGQQYF.